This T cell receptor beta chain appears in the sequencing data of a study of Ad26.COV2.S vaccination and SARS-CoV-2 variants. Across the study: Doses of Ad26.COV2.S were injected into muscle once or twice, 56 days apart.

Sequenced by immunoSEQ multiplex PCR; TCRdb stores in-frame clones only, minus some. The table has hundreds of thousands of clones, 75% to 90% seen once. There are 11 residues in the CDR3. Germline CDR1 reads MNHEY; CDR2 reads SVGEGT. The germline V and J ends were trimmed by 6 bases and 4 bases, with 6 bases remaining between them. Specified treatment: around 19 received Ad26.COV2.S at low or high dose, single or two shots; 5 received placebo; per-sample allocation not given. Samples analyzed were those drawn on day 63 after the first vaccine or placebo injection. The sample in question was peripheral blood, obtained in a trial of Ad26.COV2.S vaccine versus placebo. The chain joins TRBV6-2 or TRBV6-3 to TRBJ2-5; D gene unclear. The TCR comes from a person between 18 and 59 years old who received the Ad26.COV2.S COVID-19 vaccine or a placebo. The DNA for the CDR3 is TGTGCCAGCAGCCTAAGAGAGACCCAGTACTTC. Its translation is CASSLRETQYF.